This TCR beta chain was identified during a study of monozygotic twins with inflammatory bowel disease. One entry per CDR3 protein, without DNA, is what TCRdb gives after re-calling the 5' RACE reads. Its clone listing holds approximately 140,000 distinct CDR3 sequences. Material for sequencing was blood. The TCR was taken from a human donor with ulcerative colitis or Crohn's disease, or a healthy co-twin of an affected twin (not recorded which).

CDR3 protein: CASTGVADTQYF. The chain links TRBV7-2 to TRBJ2-3; TCRdb reports TRBD1, a call that lacks DNA to check it against. This CDR3 comprises 12 residues. In germline, CDR1 is SGHTA, CDR2 FQGNSA.